The rows below give T cell receptor beta chains drawn from one sample of a study of blood T cell repertoires in COVID-19. Data came from immunoSEQ multiplex PCR; TCRdb stores just in-frame clones and leaves some out. The sample records about 210,000 clones, about 87% being singletons. Material for sequencing was peripheral blood. The receptors derive from a man between 65 and 85 years old with acute or convalescent COVID-19. The CDR3 runs from the conserved cysteine through the conserved F or W.

V	J	CDR3
TRBV9	TRBJ2-1	CASSAGLAGFNEQFF
TRBV7-2	TRBJ2-7	CASSLELAGGRYEQYF
TRBV5-4	TRBJ1-2	CASSLVDRGASGYTF
TRBV12-1	TRBJ2-7	CASSLPGTGPYEQYF
TRBV20-1	TRBJ2-1	CSASRLAGGKSSYNEQFF
TRBV19	TRBJ2-7	CASKTGTGDYEQYF
TRBV5-6	TRBJ1-5	CASSSRDSGSPQHF
TRBV11-3	TRBJ2-2	CASSQGAGTGELFF
TRBV6-5	TRBJ2-3	CASSYAPKGNTQYF
TRBV24-1	TRBJ2-3	CATTSGTSSTDTQYF
TRBV7-2	TRBJ1-6	CASSLDRVQNNSPLHF
TRBV12-3/TRBV12-4	TRBJ1-5	CASSLTGNQPQHF
TRBV27	TRBJ2-3	CASSFSSRGQGFTDTQYF
TRBV5-4	TRBJ2-7	CASSNGQAPYEQYF
TRBV13	TRBJ2-5	CASSLRQGGETQYF
TRBV11-3	TRBJ2-2	CASSAGQGAGELFF
TRBV27	TRBJ2-1	CASSPQWLAGGEQFF
TRBV11-3	TRBJ2-3	CASSLGLASDTQYF
TRBV27	TRBJ2-2	CASSLSAQRTGELFF
TRBV4-2	TRBJ1-5	CASSQGDRGDNQPQHF
TRBV11-2	TRBJ1-1	CASSLIQDTEAFF
TRBV5-4	TRBJ2-1	CASSLVGALLVEQFF
TRBV27	TRBJ2-7	CASSFRVGEQYF
TRBV6-1	TRBJ2-1	CASSESILPPYNEQFF
TRBV5-5	TRBJ1-6	CASSAVRESPLHF
TRBV4-3	TRBJ2-5	CASSQGSGFIQETQYF
TRBV30	TRBJ1-1	CAWSRTGERGGTEAFF
TRBV11-2	TRBJ2-7	CASSLGGQGGEQYF
TRBV13	TRBJ2-3	CASSSSLRRSTDTQYF
TRBV20-1	TRBJ2-7	CSASLGTSPYEQYF
TRBV19	TRBJ1-2	CASNSRQGEYGYTF
TRBV28	TRBJ2-3	CASSPGGADTQYF
TRBV6-1	TRBJ1-1	CASSEAGRAAFF
TRBV2	TRBJ2-5	CASSQRAGETQYF
TRBV20-1	TRBJ1-1	CSASSTGRTEAFF
TRBV19	TRBJ1-1	CASSLPGTEAFF
TRBV5-1	TRBJ2-3	CASSLELAGADTQYF
TRBV10-3	TRBJ2-3	CATRTETSTDTQYF
TRBV18	TRBJ2-2	CASSPLDRVITGELFF
TRBV7-6	TRBJ2-3	CASSLAWRGRSTDTQYF